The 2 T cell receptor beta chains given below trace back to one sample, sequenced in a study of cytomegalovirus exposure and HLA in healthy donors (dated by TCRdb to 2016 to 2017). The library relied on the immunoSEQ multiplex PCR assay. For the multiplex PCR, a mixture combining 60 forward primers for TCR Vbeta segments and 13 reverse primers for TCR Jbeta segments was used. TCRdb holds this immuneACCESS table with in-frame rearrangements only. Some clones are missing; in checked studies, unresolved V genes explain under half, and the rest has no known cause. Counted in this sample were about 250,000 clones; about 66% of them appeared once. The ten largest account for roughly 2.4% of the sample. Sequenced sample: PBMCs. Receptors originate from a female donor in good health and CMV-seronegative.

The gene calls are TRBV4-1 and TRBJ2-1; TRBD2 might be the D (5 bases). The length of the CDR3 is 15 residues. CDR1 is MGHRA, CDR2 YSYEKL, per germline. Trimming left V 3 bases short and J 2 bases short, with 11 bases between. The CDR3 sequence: CASSHLGLTYNEQFF. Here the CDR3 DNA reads TGCGCCAGCAGCCACCTAGGACTTACCTACAATGAGCAGTTCTTC.

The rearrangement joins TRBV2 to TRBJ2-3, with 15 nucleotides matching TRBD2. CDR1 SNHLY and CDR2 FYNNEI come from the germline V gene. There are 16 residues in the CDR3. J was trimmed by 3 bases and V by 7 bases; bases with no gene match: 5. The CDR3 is CASTKGLAGGTDTQYF. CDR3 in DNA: TGTGCCAGCACCAAAGGACTAGCGGGAGGGACAGATACGCAGTATTTT.